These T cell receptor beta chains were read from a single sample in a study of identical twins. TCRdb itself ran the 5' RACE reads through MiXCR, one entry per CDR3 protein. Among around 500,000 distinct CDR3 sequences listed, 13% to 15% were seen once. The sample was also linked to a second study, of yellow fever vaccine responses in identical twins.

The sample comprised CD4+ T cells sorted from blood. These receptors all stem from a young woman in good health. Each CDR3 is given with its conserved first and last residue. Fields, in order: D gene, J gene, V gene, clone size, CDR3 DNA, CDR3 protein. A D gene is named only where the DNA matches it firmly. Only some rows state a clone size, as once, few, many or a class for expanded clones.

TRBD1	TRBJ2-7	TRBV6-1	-	TGTGCCAGCAGCCACACAACGACGACAGGGGATTCGGATGAGCAGTACTTC	CASSHTTTTGDSDEQYF
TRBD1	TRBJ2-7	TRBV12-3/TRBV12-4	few	TGTGCCAGCAGTATAAGACAGGGCGAGCAGTACTTC	CASSIRQGEQYF
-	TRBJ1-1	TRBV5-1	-	TGCGCCAGCAGCTCCACTGGATTCGACACTGAAGCTTTCTTT	CASSSTGFDTEAFF
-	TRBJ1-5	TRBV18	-	TGTGCCAGCTCACCAGCCTACAATAGCAATCAGCCCCAGCATTTT	CASSPAYNSNQPQHF
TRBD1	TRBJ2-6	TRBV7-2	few	TGTGCCAGCAGCTTAGTTGGGACAGCCTCTGGGGCCAACGTCCTGACTTTC	CASSLVGTASGANVLTF
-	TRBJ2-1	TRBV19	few	TGTGCCAGTGGCGGAAGCTCCTACAATGAGCAGTTCTTC	CASGGSSYNEQFF
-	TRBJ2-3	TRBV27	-	TGTGCCAGCAGTAAGGAGGGCCGGCGCACAGATACGCAGTATTTT	CASSKEGRRTDTQYF
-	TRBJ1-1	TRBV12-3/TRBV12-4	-	TGTGCCAGCAGGTTGGCAGGGAACACTGAAGCTTTCTTT	CASRLAGNTEAFF
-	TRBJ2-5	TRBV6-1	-	TGTGCCAGCAGAACCGTGTCAAGGGAGACCCAGTACTTC	CASRTVSRETQYF
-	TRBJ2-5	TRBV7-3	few	TGTGCCAGCAGCCCTGACACCCAGACCAAAGAGACCCAGTACTTC	CASSPDTQTKETQYF
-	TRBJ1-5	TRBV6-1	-	TGTGCCAGCAGACCCCTCATCTGGAATGACCGAAGCAATCAGCCCCAGCATTTT	CASRPLIWNDRSNQPQHF
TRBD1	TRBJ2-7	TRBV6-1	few	TGTGCCAGCAGCCGAGGACAGGGGGCAAACGAGCAGTACTTC	CASSRGQGANEQYF
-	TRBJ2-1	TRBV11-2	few	TGTGCCAGCAGCTCGACAGCCGGGACCTCCAATGAGCAGTTCTTC	CASSSTAGTSNEQFF
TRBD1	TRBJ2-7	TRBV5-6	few	TGTGCCAGCAGCTTGGCCGGGACAGCCAGCTCCTACGAGCAGTACTTC	CASSLAGTASSYEQYF
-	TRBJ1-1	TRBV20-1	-	TGCAGTGCTAGAGAAGACAGGGAAGCTTTCTTT	CSAREDREAFF
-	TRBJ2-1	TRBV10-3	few	TGTGCCATCAGTGAGTCGATTCCTGGGATCGGTGAGCAGTTCTTC	CAISESIPGIGEQFF
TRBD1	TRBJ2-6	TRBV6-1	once	TGTGCCAGCAGATCGGGACAGGGAAACTCTGGGGCCAACGTCCTGACTTTC	CASRSGQGNSGANVLTF
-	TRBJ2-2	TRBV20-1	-	TGCAGTGCTAGAGATCGGGCCACAACCGGGGAGCTGTTTTTT	CSARDRATTGELFF
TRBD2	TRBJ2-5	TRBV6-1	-	TGTGCCAGCAGTCCCGGGACTAGCGGCCCAGGGACCCAGTACTTC	CASSPGTSGPGTQYF
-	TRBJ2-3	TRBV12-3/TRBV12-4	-	TGTGCCAGCAGTGCGGGTAGTCCTGGGGGGTGGACGCAGTATTTT	CASSAGSPGGWTQYF
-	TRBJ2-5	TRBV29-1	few	TGCAGTCTGAAGCCCGGCAACCAAGAGACCCAGTACTTC	CSLKPGNQETQYF
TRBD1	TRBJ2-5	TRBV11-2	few	TGTGCCAGCAGCATAAGGACAGGGGAGTACCAAGAGACCCAGTACTTC	CASSIRTGEYQETQYF
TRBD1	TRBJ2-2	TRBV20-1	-	TGCAGTGCTAGAGCACCACAGGGGGTGGAACGGGAGCTGTTTTTT	CSARAPQGVERELFF
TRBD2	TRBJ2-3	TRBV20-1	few	TGCAGTGCTAGCCGGGGGACGGGAGGAGCCCCAGATACGCAGTATTTT	CSASRGTGGAPDTQYF
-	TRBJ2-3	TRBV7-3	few	TGTGCCAGCAGCCGGAAACAGGCCGGGAACACAGATACGCAGTATTTT	CASSRKQAGNTDTQYF
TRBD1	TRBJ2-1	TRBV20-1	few	TGCAGTGCTACTCTTCTAGACAGGGGCTGGGAGCAGTTCTTC	CSATLLDRGWEQFF
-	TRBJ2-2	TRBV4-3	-	TGCGCCAGCAGCCAAGACACAGGGGGGGGGTCCACCGGGGAGCTGTTTTTT	CASSQDTGGGSTGELFF
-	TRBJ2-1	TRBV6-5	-	TGTGCCAGCAGTTACCTAGGACTGAGCTCCTACAATGAGCAGTTCTTC	CASSYLGLSSYNEQFF
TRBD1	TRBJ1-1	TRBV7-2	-	TGTGCCAGCAGCTTATATCCAGGGGGAAACACTGAAGCTTTCTTT	CASSLYPGGNTEAFF
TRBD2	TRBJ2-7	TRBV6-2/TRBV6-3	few	TGTGCCAGCAGTTACTCTACTAGCGGTAGGTCCTACGAGCAGTACTTC	CASSYSTSGRSYEQYF
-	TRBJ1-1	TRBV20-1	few	TGCAGTGCTACAGACGGGAACACTGAAGCTTTCTTT	CSATDGNTEAFF
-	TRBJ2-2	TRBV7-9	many	TGTGCCAGCAGCTCTTACTCGGGGAGCACCGGGGAGCTGTTTTTT	CASSSYSGSTGELFF
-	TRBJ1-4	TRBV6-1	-	TGTGCCAGCAGGAGGGAGGTGACTAATGAAAAACTGTTTTTT	CASRREVTNEKLFF
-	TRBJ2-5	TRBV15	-	TGTGCCACCAGCAGCCCTCGAGGGGTAAGGGAGACCCAGTACTTC	CATSSPRGVRETQYF
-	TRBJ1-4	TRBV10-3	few	TGTGCCATCAGTACGTCTCCAGGTCCCGATTGGTCTGAAAAACTGTTTTTT	CAISTSPGPDWSEKLFF
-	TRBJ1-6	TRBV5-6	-	TGTGCCAGCAGCGCGCCGTGGGCTAATAGTTCACCCCTCCACTTT	CASSAPWANSSPLHF
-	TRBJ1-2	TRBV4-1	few	TGCGCCAGCAGCCATCGGGGGGGCGGGTATGGCTACACCTTC	CASSHRGGGYGYTF
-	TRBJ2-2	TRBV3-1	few	TGTGCCAGCAGCCAAGATTTGGTCACCCCCGGGGAGCTGTTTTTT	CASSQDLVTPGELFF